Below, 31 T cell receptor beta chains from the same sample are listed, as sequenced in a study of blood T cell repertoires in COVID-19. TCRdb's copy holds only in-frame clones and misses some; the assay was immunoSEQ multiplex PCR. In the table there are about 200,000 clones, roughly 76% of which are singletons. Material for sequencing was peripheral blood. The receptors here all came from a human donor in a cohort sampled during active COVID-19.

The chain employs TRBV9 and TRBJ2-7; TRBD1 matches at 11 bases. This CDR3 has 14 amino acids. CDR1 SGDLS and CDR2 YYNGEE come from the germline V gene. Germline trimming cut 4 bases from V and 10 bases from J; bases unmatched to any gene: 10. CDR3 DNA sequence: TGTGCCAGCAGCCCCACCCGGGACAGGGGGAATCAGTACTTC. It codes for CASSPTRDRGNQYF. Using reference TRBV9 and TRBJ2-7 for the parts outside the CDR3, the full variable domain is DSGVTQTPKHLITATGQRVTLRCSPRSGDLSVYWYQQSLDQGLQFLIQYYNGEERAKGNILERFSAQQFPDLHSELNLSSLELGDSALYFCASSPTRDRGNQYFGPGTRLTVT.

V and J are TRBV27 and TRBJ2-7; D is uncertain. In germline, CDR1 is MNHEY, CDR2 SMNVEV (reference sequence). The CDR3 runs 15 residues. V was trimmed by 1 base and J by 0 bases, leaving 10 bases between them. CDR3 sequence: CASSLWPLPSYEQYF. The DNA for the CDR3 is TGTGCCAGCAGTTTATGGCCCCTCCCCTCCTACGAGCAGTACTTC.

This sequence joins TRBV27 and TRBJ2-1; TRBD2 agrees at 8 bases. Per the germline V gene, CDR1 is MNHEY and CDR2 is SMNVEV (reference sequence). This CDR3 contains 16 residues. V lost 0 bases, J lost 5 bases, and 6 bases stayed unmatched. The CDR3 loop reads CASSLSRLAGHNEQFF. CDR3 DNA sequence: TGTGCCAGCAGTTTATCACGTTTAGCGGGGCACAATGAGCAGTTCTTC.

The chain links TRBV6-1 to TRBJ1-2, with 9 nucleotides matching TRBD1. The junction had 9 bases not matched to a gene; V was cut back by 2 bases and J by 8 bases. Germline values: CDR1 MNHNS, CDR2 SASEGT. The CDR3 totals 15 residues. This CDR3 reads CASSELDRGGGGYTF. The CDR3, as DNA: TGTGCCAGCAGTGAACTGGACAGGGGAGGAGGGGGCTACACCTTC.

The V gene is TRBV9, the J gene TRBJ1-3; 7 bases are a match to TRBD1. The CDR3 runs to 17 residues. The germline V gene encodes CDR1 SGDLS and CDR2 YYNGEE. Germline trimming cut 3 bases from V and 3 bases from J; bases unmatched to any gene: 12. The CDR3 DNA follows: TGTGCCAGCAGCGCTCGTGACAGGGTTTTTGTTGGAAACACCATATATTTT. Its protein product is CASSARDRVFVGNTIYF.

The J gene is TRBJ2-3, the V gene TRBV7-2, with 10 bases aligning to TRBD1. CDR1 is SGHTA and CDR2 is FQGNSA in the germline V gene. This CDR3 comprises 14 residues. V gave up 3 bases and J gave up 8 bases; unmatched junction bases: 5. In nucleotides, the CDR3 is TGTGCCAGCAGCTTCGGACAGGGGGGGGTTACGCAGTATTTT. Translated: CASSFGQGGVTQYF.

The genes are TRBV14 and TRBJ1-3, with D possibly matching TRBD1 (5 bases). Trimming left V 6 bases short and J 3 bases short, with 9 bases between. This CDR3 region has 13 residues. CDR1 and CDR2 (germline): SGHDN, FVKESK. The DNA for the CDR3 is TGTGCCAGCAGGAGGCAGGGTGGAAACACCATATATTTT. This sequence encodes CASRRQGGNTIYF. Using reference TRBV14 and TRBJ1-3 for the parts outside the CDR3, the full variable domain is EAGVTQFPSHSVIEKGQTVTLRCDPISGHDNLYWYRRVMGKEIKFLLHFVKESKQDESGMPNNRFLAERTGGTYSTLKVQPAELEDSGVYFCASRRQGGNTIYFGEGSWLTVV.

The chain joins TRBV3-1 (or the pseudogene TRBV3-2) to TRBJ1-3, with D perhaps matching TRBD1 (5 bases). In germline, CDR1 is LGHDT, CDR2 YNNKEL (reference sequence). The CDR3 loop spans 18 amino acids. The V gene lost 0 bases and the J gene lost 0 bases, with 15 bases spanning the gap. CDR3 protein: CASSQDRGVGISGNTIYF. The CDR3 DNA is TGTGCCAGCAGCCAAGATCGGGGGGTGGGGATCTCTGGAAACACCATATATTTT.

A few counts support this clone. CDR3 sequence: CASSGGTSHNEQFF. The CDR3 nucleotides read TGTGCCAGCAGTGGGGGGACTAGCCACAATGAGCAGTTCTTC. The rearrangement uses TRBV6-4 and TRBJ2-1; 9 bases align to TRBD2. The CDR3 sequence is 14 residues long. From germline, CDR1 is MRHNA and CDR2 SNTAGT. V lost 4 bases, J lost 5 bases, and 3 bases stayed unmatched.

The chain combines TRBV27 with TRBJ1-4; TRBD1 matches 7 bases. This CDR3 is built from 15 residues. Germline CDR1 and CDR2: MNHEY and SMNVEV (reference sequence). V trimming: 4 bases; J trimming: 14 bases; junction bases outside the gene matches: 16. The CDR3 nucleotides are TGTGCCAGCAGTTCAACAGGGGACGCTTTGAAAACGCTGTTTTTT. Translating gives CASSSTGDALKTLFF.

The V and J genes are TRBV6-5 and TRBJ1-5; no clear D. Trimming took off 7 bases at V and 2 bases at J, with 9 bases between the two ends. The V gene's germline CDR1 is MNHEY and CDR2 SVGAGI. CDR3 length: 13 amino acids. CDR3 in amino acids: CASNTGGNQPQHF. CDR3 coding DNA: TGTGCCAGCAACACCGGGGGCAATCAGCCCCAGCATTTT.

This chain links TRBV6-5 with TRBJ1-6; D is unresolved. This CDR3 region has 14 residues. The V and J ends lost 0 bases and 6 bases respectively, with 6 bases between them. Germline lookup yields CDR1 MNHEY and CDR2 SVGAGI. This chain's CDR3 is CASSYSNSNSPLHF. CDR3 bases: TGTGCCAGCAGTTACTCGAATAGTAATTCACCCCTCCACTTT.

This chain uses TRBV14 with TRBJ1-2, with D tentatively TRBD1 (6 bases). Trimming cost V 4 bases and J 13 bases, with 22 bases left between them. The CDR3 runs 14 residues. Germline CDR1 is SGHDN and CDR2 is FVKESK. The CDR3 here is CASSPRGGAVRFTF. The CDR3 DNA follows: TGTGCCAGCAGCCCTCGGGGGGGGGCCGTGCGGTTCACCTTC.

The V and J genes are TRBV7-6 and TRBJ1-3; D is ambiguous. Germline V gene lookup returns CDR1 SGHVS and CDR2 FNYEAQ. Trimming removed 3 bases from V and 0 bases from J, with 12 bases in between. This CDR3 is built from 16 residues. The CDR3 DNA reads TGTGCCAGCAGCTTTTATCGTACAGCCTCTGGAAACACCATATATTTT. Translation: CASSFYRTASGNTIYF.

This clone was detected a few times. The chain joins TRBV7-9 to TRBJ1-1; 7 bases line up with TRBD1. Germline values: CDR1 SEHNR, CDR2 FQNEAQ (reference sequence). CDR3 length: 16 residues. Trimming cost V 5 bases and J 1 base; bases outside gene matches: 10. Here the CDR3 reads CASSARNRGQNTEAFF. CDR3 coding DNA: TGTGCCAGCAGCGCCCGGAACAGGGGACAGAACACTGAAGCTTTCTTT.

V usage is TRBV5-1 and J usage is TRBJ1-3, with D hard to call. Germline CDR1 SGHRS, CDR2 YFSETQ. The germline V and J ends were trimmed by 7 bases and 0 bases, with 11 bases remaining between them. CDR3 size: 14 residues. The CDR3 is CASSFEGSGNTIYF. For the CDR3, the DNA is TGCGCCAGCTCCTTCGAGGGCTCTGGAAACACCATATATTTT.

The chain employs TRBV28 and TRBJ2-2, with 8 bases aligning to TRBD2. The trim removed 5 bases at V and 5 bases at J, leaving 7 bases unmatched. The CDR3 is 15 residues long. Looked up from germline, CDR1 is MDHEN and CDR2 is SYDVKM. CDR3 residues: CASSVGGRLTGELFF. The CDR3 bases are TGTGCCAGCAGTGTAGGCGGGAGGTTAACCGGGGAGCTGTTTTTT.

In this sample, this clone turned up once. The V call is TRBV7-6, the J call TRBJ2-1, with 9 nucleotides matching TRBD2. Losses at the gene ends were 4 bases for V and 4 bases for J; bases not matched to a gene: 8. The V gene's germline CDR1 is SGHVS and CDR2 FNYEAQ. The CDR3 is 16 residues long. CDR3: CASSWAGTSRYNEQFF. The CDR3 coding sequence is TGTGCCAGCAGCTGGGCCGGGACTAGCAGATACAATGAGCAGTTCTTC.

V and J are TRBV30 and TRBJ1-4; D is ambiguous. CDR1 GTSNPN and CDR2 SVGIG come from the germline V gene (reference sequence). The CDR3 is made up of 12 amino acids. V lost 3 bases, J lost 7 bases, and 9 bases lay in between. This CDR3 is CAWRRDSEKLFF. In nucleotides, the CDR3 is TGTGCCTGGAGACGGGATTCTGAAAAACTGTTTTTT.

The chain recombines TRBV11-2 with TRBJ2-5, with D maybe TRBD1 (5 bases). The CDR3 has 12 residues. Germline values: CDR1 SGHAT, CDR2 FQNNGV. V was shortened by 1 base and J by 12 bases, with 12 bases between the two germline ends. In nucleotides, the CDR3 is TGTGCCAGCAGCTTAGGGGCAGGGCCCAAGTACTTC. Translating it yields CASSLGAGPKYF.

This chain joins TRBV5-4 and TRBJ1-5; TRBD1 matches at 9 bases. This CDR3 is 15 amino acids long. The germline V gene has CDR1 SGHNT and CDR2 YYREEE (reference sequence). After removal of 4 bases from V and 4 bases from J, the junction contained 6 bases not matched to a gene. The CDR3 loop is CASSLTGQGNQPQHF. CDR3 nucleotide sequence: TGTGCCAGCAGCCTAACGGGACAGGGTAATCAGCCCCAGCATTTT.

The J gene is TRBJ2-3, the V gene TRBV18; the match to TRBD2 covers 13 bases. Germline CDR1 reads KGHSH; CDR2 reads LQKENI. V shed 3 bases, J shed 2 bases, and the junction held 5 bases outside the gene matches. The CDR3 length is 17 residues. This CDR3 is CASSPSLAGGHTDTQYF. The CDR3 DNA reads TGTGCCAGCTCACCTTCACTAGCGGGAGGGCACACAGATACGCAGTATTTT.

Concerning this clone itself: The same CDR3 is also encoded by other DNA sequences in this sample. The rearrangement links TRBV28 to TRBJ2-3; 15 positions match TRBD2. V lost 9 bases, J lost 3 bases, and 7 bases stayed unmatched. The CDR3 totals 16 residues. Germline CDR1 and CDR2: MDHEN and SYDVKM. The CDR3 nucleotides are TGTGCCAGTTCGACTGGGACTAGCGGGAGGACAGATACGCAGTATTTT. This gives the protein CASSTGTSGRTDTQYF.

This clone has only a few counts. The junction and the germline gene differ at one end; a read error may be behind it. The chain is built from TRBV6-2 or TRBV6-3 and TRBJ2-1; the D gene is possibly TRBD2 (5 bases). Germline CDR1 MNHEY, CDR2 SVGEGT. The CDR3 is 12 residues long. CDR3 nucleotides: TGTGCCAGCAGTTACTCGAGACTACCCCCGGTCTTC. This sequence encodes CASSYSRLPPVF.

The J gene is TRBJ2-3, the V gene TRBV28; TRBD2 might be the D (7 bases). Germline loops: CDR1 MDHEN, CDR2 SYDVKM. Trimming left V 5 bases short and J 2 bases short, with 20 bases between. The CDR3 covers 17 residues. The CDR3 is CASSPYGGGSHTDTQYF. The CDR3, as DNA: TGTGCCAGCAGTCCTTACGGGGGCGGGAGTCACACAGATACGCAGTATTTT.

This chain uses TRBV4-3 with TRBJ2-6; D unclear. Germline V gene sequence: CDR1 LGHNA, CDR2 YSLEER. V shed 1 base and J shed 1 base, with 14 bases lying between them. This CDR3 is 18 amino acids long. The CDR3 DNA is TGCGCCAGCAGCCAAGTGGCTAACAGTGTTTCTGGGGCCAACGTCCTGACTTTC. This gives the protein CASSQVANSVSGANVLTF.

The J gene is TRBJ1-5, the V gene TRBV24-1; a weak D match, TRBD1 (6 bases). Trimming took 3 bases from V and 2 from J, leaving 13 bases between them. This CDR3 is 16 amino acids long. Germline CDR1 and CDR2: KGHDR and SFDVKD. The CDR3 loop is CATSDGGHFRNQPQHF. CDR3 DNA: TGTGCCACCAGTGATGGGGGACATTTCCGCAATCAGCCCCAGCATTTT.

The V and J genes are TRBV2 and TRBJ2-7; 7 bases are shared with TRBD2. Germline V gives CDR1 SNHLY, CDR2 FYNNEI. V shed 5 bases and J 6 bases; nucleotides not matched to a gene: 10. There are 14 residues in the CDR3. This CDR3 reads CASSSPRENSEQYF. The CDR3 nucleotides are TGTGCCAGCAGTTCGCCGCGGGAGAACAGCGAGCAGTACTTC. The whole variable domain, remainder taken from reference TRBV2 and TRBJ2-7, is EPEVTQTPSHQVTQMGQEVILRCVPISNHLYFYWYRQILGQKVEFLVSFYNNEISEKSEIFDDQFSVERPDGSNFTLKIRSTKLEDSAMYFCASSSPRENSEQYFGPGTRLTVT.

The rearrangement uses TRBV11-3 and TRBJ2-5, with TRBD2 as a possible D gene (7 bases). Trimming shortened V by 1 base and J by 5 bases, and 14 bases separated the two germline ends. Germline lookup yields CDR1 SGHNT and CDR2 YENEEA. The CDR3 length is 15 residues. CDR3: CASSLGAQGGETQYF. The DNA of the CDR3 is TGTGCCAGCAGCTTAGGGGCACAGGGAGGGGAGACCCAGTACTTC.

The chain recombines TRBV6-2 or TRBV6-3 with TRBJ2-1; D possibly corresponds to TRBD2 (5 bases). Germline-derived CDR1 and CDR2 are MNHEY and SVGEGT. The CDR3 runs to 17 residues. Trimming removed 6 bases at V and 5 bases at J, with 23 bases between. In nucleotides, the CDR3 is TGTGCCAGCAGCCCTCCTCGGTGGCTCGGGAATCACAATGAGCAGTTCTTC. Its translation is CASSPPRWLGNHNEQFF.

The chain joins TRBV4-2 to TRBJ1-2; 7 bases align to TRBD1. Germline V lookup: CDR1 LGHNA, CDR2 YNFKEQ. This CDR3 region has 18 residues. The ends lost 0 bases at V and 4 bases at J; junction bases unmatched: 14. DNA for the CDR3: TGTGCCAGCAGCCAAGATATTACGGGGGCAGGGGGACCCTATGGCTACACCTTC. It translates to CASSQDITGAGGPYGYTF.